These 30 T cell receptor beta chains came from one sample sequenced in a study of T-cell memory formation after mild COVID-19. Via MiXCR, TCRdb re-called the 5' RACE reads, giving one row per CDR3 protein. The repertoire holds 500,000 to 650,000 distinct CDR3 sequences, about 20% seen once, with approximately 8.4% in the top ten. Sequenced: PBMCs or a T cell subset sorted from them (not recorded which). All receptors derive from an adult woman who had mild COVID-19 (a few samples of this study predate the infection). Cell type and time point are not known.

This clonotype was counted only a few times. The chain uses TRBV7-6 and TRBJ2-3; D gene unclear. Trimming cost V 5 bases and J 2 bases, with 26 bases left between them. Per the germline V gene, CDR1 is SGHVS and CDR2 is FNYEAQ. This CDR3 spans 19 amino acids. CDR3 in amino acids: CASSPRWAVGLLDTDTQYF. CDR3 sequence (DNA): TGTGCCAGCAGCCCCCGCTGGGCTGTTGGCCTCTTGGACACAGATACGCAGTATTTT. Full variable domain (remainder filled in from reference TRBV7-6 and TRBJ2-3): GAGVSQSPRYKVTKRGQDVALRCDPISGHVSLYWYRQALGQGPEFLTYFNYEAQQDKSGLPNDRFSAERPEGSISTLTIQRTEQRDSAMYRCASSPRWAVGLLDTDTQYFGPGTRLTVL.

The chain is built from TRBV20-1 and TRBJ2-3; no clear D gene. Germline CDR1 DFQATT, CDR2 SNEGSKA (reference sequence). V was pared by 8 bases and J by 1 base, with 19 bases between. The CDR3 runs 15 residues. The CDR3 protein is CSIQGRRVGTDTQYF. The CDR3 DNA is TGCAGTATCCAAGGAAGGCGAGTTGGCACAGATACGCAGTATTTT.

CDR3 bases: TGTGCCAGCAGCCAGGACTATATCGCCTACGAGCAGTACTTC. Encoded protein: CASSQDYIAYEQYF. The chain carries TRBV11-2 and TRBJ2-7, with TRBD2 as a possible D gene (6 bases). V lost 5 bases to trimming and J lost 2 bases, with 13 bases between them. The CDR3 sequence is 14 residues long. Germline V lookup: CDR1 SGHAT, CDR2 FQNNGV.

CDR3 DNA sequence: TGTGCCAGCAGCCAGGTTCTTGGGGCCAATGAGCAGTTCTTC. This encodes CASSQVLGANEQFF. The rearrangement uses TRBV11-2 and TRBJ2-1; a possible D gene is TRBD1 (5 bases). The length of the CDR3 is 14 residues. V was clipped by 5 bases and J by 6 bases, with 14 bases between them. The germline gives CDR1 SGHAT, CDR2 FQNNGV.

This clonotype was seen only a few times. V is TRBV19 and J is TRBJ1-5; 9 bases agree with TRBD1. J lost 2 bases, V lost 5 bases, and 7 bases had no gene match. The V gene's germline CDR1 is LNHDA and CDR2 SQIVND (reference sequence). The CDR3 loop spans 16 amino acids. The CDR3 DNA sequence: TGTGCCAGTAGTCCGGGACAGGGTAAGGGCAATCAGCCCCAGCATTTT. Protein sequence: CASSPGQGKGNQPQHF.

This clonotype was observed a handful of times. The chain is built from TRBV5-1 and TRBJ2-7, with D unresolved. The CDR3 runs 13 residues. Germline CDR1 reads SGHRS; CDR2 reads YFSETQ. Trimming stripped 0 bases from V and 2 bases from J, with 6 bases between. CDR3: CASSLANPYEQYF. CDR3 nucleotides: TGCGCCAGCAGCTTGGCCAATCCCTACGAGCAGTACTTC. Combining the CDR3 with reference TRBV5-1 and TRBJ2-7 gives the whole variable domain KAGVTQTPRYLIKTRGQQVTLSCSPISGHRSVSWYQQTPGQGLQFLFEYFSETQRNKGNFPGRFSGRQFSNSRSEMNVSTLELGDSALYLCASSLANPYEQYFGPGTRLTVT.

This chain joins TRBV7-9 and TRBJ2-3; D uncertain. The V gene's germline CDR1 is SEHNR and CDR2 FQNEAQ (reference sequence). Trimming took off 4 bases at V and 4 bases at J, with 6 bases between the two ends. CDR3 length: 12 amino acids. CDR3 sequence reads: CASSSNADTQYF. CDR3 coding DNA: TGTGCCAGCAGCTCCAACGCAGATACGCAGTATTTT.

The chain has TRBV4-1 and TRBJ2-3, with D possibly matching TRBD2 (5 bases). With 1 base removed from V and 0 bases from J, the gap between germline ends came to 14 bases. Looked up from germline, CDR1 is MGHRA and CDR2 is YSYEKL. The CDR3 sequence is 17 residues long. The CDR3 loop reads CASSQVANSGSTDTQYF. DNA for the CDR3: TGCGCCAGCAGCCAAGTTGCGAACAGCGGAAGCACAGATACGCAGTATTTT.

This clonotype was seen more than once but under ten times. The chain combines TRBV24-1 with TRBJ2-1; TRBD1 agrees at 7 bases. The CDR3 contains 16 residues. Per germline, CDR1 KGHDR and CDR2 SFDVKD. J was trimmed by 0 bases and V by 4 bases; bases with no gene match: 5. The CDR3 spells CATSETTGVSYNEQFF. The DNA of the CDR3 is TGTGCCACCAGTGAGACTACAGGGGTCTCCTACAATGAGCAGTTCTTC.

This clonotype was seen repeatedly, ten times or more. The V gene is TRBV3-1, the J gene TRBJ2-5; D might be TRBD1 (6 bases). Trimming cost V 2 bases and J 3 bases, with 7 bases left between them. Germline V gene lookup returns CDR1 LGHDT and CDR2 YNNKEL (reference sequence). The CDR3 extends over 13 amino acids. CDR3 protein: CASSQSGEETQYF. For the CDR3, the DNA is TGTGCCAGCAGCCAATCAGGGGAAGAGACCCAGTACTTC.

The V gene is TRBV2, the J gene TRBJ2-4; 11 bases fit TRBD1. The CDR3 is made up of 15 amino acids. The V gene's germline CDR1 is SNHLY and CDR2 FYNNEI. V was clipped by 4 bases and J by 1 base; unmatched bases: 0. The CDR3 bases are TGTGCCAGCAGTGGGGACAGGGGGGCCAAAAACATTCAGTACTTC. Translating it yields CASSGDRGAKNIQYF.

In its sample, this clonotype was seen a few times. CDR3 DNA sequence: TGTGCCAGCAGCCAAGTCTTTCCGGGGGGGCAGTACTTC. Its protein product is CASSQVFPGGQYF. The chain is built from TRBV3-1 and TRBJ2-7, with 7 bases aligning to TRBD2. Germline trimming cut 1 base from V and 9 bases from J; bases unmatched to any gene: 6. Germline lookup yields CDR1 LGHDT and CDR2 YNNKEL (reference sequence). The CDR3 is 13 residues long.

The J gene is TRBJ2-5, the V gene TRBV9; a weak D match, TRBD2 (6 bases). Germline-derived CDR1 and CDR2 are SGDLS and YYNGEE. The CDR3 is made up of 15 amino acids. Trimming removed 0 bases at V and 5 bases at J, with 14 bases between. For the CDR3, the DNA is TGTGCCAGCAGCGTAGGGGGACTGACAGTGGAGACCCAGTACTTC. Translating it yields CASSVGGLTVETQYF. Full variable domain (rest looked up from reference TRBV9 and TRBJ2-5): DSGVTQTPKHLITATGQRVTLRCSPRSGDLSVYWYQQSLDQGLQFLIQYYNGEERAKGNILERFSAQQFPDLHSELNLSSLELGDSALYFCASSVGGLTVETQYFGPGTRLLVL.

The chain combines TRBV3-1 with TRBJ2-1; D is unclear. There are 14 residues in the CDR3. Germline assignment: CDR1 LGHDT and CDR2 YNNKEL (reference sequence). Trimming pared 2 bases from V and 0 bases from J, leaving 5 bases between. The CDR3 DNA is TGTGCCAGCAGCCAACGGAGCTCCTACAATGAGCAGTTCTTC. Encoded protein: CASSQRSSYNEQFF.

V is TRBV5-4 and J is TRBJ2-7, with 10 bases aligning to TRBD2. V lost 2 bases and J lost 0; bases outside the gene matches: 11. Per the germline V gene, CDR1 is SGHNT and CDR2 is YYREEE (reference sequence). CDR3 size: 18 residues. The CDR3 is CASSLNPPSGGRSYEQYF. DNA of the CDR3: TGTGCCAGCAGCTTAAACCCTCCTAGCGGGGGCCGCTCCTACGAGCAGTACTTC.

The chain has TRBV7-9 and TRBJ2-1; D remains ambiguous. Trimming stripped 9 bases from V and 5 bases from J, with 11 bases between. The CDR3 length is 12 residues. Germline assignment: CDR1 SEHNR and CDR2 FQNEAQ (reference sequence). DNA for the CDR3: TGTGCCAGTCAGGCGGCAAACAATGAGCAGTTCTTC. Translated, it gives CASQAANNEQFF.

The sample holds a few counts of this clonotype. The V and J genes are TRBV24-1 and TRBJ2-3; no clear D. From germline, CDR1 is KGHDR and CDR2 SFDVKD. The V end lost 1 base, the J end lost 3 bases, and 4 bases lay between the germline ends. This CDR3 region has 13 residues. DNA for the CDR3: TGTGCCACCAGTGATTTAAGAACAGATACGCAGTATTTT. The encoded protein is CATSDLRTDTQYF.

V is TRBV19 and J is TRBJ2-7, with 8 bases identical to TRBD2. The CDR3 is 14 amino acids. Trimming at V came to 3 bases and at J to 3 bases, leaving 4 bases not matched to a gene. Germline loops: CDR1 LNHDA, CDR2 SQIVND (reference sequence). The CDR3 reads CASSIPGRDYEQYF. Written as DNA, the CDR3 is TGTGCCAGTAGTATCCCCGGGAGGGACTACGAGCAGTACTTC.

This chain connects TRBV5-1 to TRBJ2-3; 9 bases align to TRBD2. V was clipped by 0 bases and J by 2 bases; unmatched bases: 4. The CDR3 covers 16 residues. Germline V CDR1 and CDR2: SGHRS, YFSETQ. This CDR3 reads CASSLGGGELTDTQYF. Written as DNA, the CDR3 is TGCGCCAGCAGCTTGGGCGGGGGGGAACTCACAGATACGCAGTATTTT.

The chain's CDR3 is CASSSRQGEYEQYF. The DNA for the CDR3 is TGTGCCAGCAGTTCCCGACAGGGAGAGTACGAGCAGTACTTC. The chain uses TRBV28 and TRBJ2-7; 7 bases are shared with TRBD1. The CDR3 covers 14 residues. Trimming at V came to 4 bases and at J to 4 bases, leaving 7 bases not matched to a gene. CDR1 is MDHEN and CDR2 is SYDVKM in the germline V gene.

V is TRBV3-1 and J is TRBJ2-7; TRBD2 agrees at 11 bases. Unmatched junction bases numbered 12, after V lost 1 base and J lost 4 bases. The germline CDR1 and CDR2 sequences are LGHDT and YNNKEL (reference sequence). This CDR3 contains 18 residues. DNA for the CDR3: TGTGCCAGCAGCCAAGTGAGGCGGCTAGCGGGAGGACGGTACGAGCAGTACTTC. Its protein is CASSQVRRLAGGRYEQYF.

CDR3 in DNA: TGTGCCAGCAGTCTTCTAGCGGGACGGGTCCTTTCGCAGTATTTT. Its protein product is CASSLLAGRVLSQYF. The chain joins TRBV12-3 or TRBV12-4 to TRBJ2-3; 9 nucleotides align to TRBD2. The CDR3 consists of 15 residues. Germline trimming cut 5 bases from V and 10 bases from J; bases unmatched to any gene: 13.

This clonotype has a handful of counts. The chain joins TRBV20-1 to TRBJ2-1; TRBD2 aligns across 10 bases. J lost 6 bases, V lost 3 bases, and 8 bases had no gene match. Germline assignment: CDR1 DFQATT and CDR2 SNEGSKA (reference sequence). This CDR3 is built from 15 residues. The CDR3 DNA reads TGCAGTGCTAGTCTCGGACTAGCGGCAGTCAATGAGCAGTTCTTC. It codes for CSASLGLAAVNEQFF.

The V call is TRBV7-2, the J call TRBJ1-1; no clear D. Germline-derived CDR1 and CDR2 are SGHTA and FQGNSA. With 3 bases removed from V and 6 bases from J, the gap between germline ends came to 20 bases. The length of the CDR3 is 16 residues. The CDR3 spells CASSFGFGRDLAEAFF. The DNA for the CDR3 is TGTGCCAGCAGCTTTGGGTTTGGGAGGGATTTAGCTGAAGCTTTCTTT. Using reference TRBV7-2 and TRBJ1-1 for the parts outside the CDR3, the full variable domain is GAGVSQSPSNKVTEKGKDVELRCDPISGHTALYWYRQSLGQGLEFLIYFQGNSAPDKSGLPSDRFSAERTGGSVSTLTIQRTQQEDSAVYLCASSFGFGRDLAEAFFGQGTRLTVV.

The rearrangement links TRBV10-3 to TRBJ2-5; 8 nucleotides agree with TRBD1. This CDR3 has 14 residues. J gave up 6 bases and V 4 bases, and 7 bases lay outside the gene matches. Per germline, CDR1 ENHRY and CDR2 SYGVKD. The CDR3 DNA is TGTGCCATCAGTGGGACAGGGTCGGTGCAGACCCAGTACTTC. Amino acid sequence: CAISGTGSVQTQYF.

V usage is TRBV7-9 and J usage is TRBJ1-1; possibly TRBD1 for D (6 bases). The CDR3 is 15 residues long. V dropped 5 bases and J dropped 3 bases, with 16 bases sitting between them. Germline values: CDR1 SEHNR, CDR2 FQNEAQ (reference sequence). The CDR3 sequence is CASSDPPGAHTEAFF. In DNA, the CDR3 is TGTGCCAGCAGCGACCCCCCGGGGGCGCACACTGAAGCTTTCTTT.

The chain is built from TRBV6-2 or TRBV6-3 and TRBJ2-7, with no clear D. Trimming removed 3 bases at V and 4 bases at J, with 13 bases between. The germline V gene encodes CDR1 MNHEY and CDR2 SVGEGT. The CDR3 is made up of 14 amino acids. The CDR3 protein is CASSYGAEIYEQYF. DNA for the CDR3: TGTGCCAGCAGTTATGGCGCGGAGATTTACGAGCAGTACTTC.

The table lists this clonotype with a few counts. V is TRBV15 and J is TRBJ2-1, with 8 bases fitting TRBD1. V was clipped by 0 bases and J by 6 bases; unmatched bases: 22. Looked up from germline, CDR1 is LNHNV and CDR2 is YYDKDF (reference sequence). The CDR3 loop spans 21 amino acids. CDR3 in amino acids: CATSRDSASIFRTGSRNEQFF. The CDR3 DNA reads TGTGCCACCAGCAGAGATTCAGCCAGCATATTTCGGACAGGGTCACGCAATGAGCAGTTCTTC.

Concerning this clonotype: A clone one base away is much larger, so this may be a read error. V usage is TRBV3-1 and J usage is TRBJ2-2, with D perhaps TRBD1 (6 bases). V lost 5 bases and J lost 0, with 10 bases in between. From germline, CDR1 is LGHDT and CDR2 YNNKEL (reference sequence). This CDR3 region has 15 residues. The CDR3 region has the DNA TGTGCCAGCAGCTCCCGGGACACGAACACCGGGGAGCTGTTTTTT. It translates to CASSSRDTNTGELFF.

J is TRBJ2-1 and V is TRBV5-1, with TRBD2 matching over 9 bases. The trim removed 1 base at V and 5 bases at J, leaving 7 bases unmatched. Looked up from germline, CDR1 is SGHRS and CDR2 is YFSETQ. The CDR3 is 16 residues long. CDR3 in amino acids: CASSLFATSGNNEQFF. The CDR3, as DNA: TGCGCCAGCAGCTTGTTCGCGACTAGCGGAAACAATGAGCAGTTCTTC.